The TCR beta chain described here comes from a study of blood T cell repertoires in COVID-19. Study-wide background: COVID-19 samples from acute and convalescent phases originated in the United States, Italy and Spain. T cells, B-cell-depleted T cells, or PBMCs provided the cDNA or gDNA that served as material.

In the study's own analysis: It was from reference gene primer amplification that nucleated cell counts were estimated. Generated by immunoSEQ multiplex PCR, the TCRdb table keeps only in-frame clones and is missing some. The V and J calls and the clone size are those of that table, but D and trimming were determined from the DNA. The data contain about 21,000 clones, more than 80% of them singletons. Losses at the gene ends were 2 bases for V and 8 bases for J; bases not matched to a gene: 13. CDR3 length: 18 residues. The germline V gene encodes CDR1 MGHRA and CDR2 YSYEKL. The V call is TRBV4-1, the J call TRBJ1-6, with TRBD1 matching over 9 bases. The material sequenced was peripheral blood. This TCR was sampled from a woman between 50 and 59 years old with active COVID-19. Written as DNA, the CDR3 is TGCGCCAGCAGCCAATCGAGAGGGGGACAGGGCAATGATTCACCCCTCCACTTT. Its protein product is CASSQSRGGQGNDSPLHF.